This TCR beta chain was identified during a study of blood T cells in healthy people across ages. Study overall: Per two T cells, about one barcoded beta molecule was captured through template switching.

Each donor was a healthy Caucasian individual from Russia, aged about 6 to 100. A sample-barcoded 5' primer and a J-beta primer mix were used in a second PCR of roughly 6 to 11 cycles. Researchers report that a template-switch adaptor with 12 random nucleotides tagged each cDNA molecule. TCRdb re-derived calls from the 5' RACE reads in MiXCR, one entry per CDR3 protein. This table holds about 1.1 million distinct CDR3 sequences, 35% to 40% found once. Trimming stripped 8 bases from V and 5 bases from J, with 9 bases between. The CDR3 contains 12 residues. The sample consisted of blood. The chain carries TRBV12-3 or TRBV12-4 and TRBJ2-2; D unclear. The sequence was collected from a man aged 18 to 29 in good health. As DNA, the CDR3 is TGTGCCAGCGGGCCCAGGACCGGGGAGCTGTTTTTT. It is translated as CASGPRTGELFF.